The 21 T cell receptor beta chains presented below share a single source sample, sequenced in a study of blood T cell repertoires in COVID-19. The data were produced by immunoSEQ multiplex PCR, yet TCRdb's version contains in-frame clones alone and is incomplete. The table lists some 180,000 clones, 89% of them singletons. The specimen was peripheral blood. The receptor set was obtained from a man in his forties with acute or convalescent COVID-19.

V gene TRBV6-5 combines with J gene TRBJ1-1; 7 bases are shared with TRBD1. The CDR3 runs 15 residues. The V and J ends lost 1 base and 1 base, in that order; junction bases with no gene match: 3. Looked up from germline, CDR1 is MNHEY and CDR2 is SVGAGI. The CDR3 spells CASSYYQGGNTEAFF. The CDR3, as DNA: TGTGCCAGCAGTTACTACCAGGGGGGGAACACTGAAGCTTTCTTT.

V gene TRBV6-1 combines with J gene TRBJ2-3; D is perhaps TRBD1 (5 bases). The V end lost 0 bases, the J end lost 0 bases, and 13 bases lay between the germline ends. The CDR3 is 17 amino acids. The germline V gene encodes CDR1 MNHNS and CDR2 SASEGT. The CDR3 sequence: CASSEAYRLTSTDTQYF. CDR3 nucleotides: TGTGCCAGCAGTGAAGCTTACAGGTTAACTAGCACAGATACGCAGTATTTT.

The chain recombines TRBV3-1 (or the pseudogene TRBV3-2) with TRBJ1-4; D gene ambiguous. Germline assignment: CDR1 LGHDT and CDR2 YNNKEL (reference sequence). The length of the CDR3 is 14 residues. Trimming pared 0 bases from V and 12 bases from J, leaving 14 bases between. In DNA form, the CDR3 reads TGTGCCAGCAGCCAAGATTACACCCCGCGGCAACTGTTTTTT. Amino acid sequence: CASSQDYTPRQLFF.

The chain is built from TRBV6-5 and TRBJ2-5; TRBD1 is a possible D gene (6 bases). The CDR3 extends over 13 amino acids. CDR1 and CDR2 from the germline V gene are MNHEY and SVGAGI. The V end lost 10 bases, the J end lost 7 bases, and 19 bases lay between the germline ends. The CDR3 DNA follows: TGTGCCACCCATGACAGGCCTGTGGGGACCCAGTACTTC. This gives the protein CATHDRPVGTQYF.

The chain recombines TRBV27 with TRBJ1-2, with D perhaps TRBD1 (6 bases). Germline CDR1 is MNHEY and CDR2 is SMNVEV (reference sequence). V was shortened by 4 bases and J by 5 bases, with 14 bases between the two germline ends. CDR3 length: 14 amino acids. CDR3 region: CASSSSAQGYGYTF. CDR3 nucleotide sequence: TGTGCCAGCAGTTCAAGCGCACAGGGTTATGGCTACACCTTC.

This chain uses TRBV30 with TRBJ1-5; no firm D call. V gave up 2 bases and J gave up 3 bases, with 8 bases separating them. The CDR3 covers 13 residues. CDR1 is GTSNPN and CDR2 is SVGIG in the germline V gene (reference sequence). The CDR3 is CAWSSQVNQPQHF. CDR3 nucleotides: TGTGCCTGGAGTAGCCAGGTCAATCAGCCCCAGCATTTT.

This clone appeared once. The chain is built from TRBV19 and TRBJ1-1; 8 nucleotides agree with TRBD1. This CDR3 has 17 residues. CDR1 and CDR2 from the germline V gene are LNHDA and SQIVND (reference sequence). V lost 3 bases and J lost 3; bases outside the gene matches: 12. In DNA form, the CDR3 reads TGTGCCAGTAGTATGGGGGGCCTCGGCAGGGGGCACACTGAAGCTTTCTTT. It specifies CASSMGGLGRGHTEAFF.

The rearrangement links TRBV10-3 to TRBJ1-5, with 7 bases identical to TRBD1. Germline V gives CDR1 ENHRY, CDR2 SYGVKD. The CDR3 length is 17 residues. Trimming removed 0 bases from V and 2 bases from J; junction bases left unmatched: 7. CDR3 loop: CAISESFRGQGNQPQHF. Written as DNA, the CDR3 is TGTGCCATCAGTGAGTCGTTTAGGGGGCAAGGCAATCAGCCCCAGCATTTT.

The rearrangement uses TRBV29-1 and TRBJ2-1, with 12 bases aligning to TRBD1. Germline V gene data show CDR1 as SQVTM and CDR2 as ANQGSEA. The CDR3 extends over 14 amino acids. The CDR3 DNA is TGCAGTGCCGCCGGGACAGGGGGCGGGAATGAGCAGTTCTTC. Amino acid sequence: CSAAGTGGGNEQFF.

The J gene is TRBJ2-3, the V gene TRBV4-2, with D uncertain. Germline loops: CDR1 LGHNA, CDR2 YNFKEQ. Trimming shortened V by 0 bases and J by 4 bases, and 8 bases separated the two germline ends. The length of the CDR3 is 14 residues. The CDR3 sequence is CASSQDTGSDTQYF. CDR3 bases: TGTGCCAGCAGCCAAGATACGGGTTCAGATACGCAGTATTTT.

The CDR3 protein is CASSPPEGFNSPLHF. CDR3 sequence (DNA): TGTGCCAGCTCACCACCGGAGGGGTTTAATTCACCCCTCCACTTT. The chain joins TRBV18 to TRBJ1-6, with TRBD1 as a possible D gene (5 bases). The CDR3 is 15 amino acids. Germline V CDR1 and CDR2: KGHSH, LQKENI. V was pared by 0 bases and J by 6 bases, with 9 bases between.

The rearrangement uses TRBV5-1 and TRBJ2-3, with D tentatively TRBD1 (5 bases). With 2 bases removed from V and 1 base from J, the gap between germline ends came to 8 bases. CDR1 SGHRS and CDR2 YFSETQ come from the germline V gene. This CDR3 contains 14 residues. The CDR3 bases are TGCGCCAGCAGCTTTGACAGCGGCACAGATACGCAGTATTTT. As protein: CASSFDSGTDTQYF.

The V and J genes are TRBV7-9 and TRBJ1-1; the match to TRBD1 covers 7 bases. Germline V gene sequence: CDR1 SEHNR, CDR2 FQNEAQ (reference sequence). The CDR3 is 16 amino acids. V dropped 2 bases and J dropped 3; count of bases not matched to a gene: 9. The CDR3 protein is CASSLLQGGVHTEAFF. CDR3 nucleotide sequence: TGTGCCAGCAGCTTATTGCAGGGGGGTGTGCACACTGAAGCTTTCTTT. The full variable domain, in which reference TRBV7-9 and TRBJ1-1 provide the parts outside the CDR3, is DTGVSQNPRHKITKRGQNVTFRCDPISEHNRLYWYRQTLGQGPEFLTYFQNEAQLEKSRLLSDRFSAERPKGSFSTLEIQRTEQGDSAMYLCASSLLQGGVHTEAFFGQGTRLTVV.

This chain uses TRBV5-4 with TRBJ2-7, with D unclear. CDR3 length: 12 amino acids. The ends were cut back, 0 bases at V and 4 bases at J, with 5 bases in the middle. Germline lookup yields CDR1 SGHNT and CDR2 YYREEE (reference sequence). CDR3 DNA: TGTGCCAGCAGCTTGGATAGATACGAGCAGTACTTC. It is translated as CASSLDRYEQYF.

V gene TRBV11-2 combines with J gene TRBJ2-3; weak D call: TRBD2 (7 bases). The germline V gene encodes CDR1 SGHAT and CDR2 FQNNGV. The CDR3 consists of 16 residues. The V end was cut by 5 bases, the J end by 1 base, with 16 bases between. The CDR3 spells CASSQRGGAGTDTQYF. CDR3 DNA: TGTGCCAGCAGCCAAAGGGGGGGGGCCGGCACAGATACGCAGTATTTT. Full variable domain (remainder filled in from reference TRBV11-2 and TRBJ2-3): EAGVAQSPRYKIIEKRQSVAFWCNPISGHATLYWYQQILGQGPKLLIQFQNNGVVDDSQLPKDRFSAERLKGVDSTLKIQPAKLEDSAVYLCASSQRGGAGTDTQYFGPGTRLTVL.

The V gene is TRBV3-1 (or the pseudogene TRBV3-2), the J gene TRBJ2-5; TRBD1 matches at 10 bases. After removal of 1 base from V and 5 bases from J, the junction contained 16 bases not matched to a gene. The CDR3 consists of 19 residues. Germline CDR1 LGHDT, CDR2 YNNKEL (reference sequence). The CDR3 nucleotides are TGTGCCAGCAGCCAAGGGGGACAGGGGCGCGTTGTGCCCAAGGAGACCCAGTACTTC. It yields the protein CASSQGGQGRVVPKETQYF.

This rearrangement joins TRBV3-1 (or the pseudogene TRBV3-2) to TRBJ2-5; 13 bases fit TRBD2. Germline assignment: CDR1 LGHDT and CDR2 YNNKEL (reference sequence). V was pared by 3 bases and J by 5 bases, with 9 bases of the junction left unmatched. This CDR3 comprises 17 residues. The CDR3 sequence is CASSQTSGGTLGETQYF. CDR3 bases: TGTGCCAGCAGCCAGACTAGCGGGGGGACTTTAGGGGAGACCCAGTACTTC.

The chain couples TRBV6-5 to TRBJ1-3; no definite D call. V lost 11 bases and J 0 bases, leaving 11 bases between the germline ends. The CDR3 is 13 amino acids. Looked up from germline, CDR1 is MNHEY and CDR2 is SVGAGI. CDR3 protein: CAAWSPSGNTIYF. CDR3 sequence (DNA): TGTGCCGCGTGGAGCCCCTCTGGAAACACCATATATTTT.

CDR3 residues: CASRYRDKDGYTF. CDR3 coding DNA: TGTGCCAGCAGATACCGGGACAAGGATGGCTACACCTTC. The V call is TRBV6-5, the J call TRBJ1-2, with D perhaps matching TRBD1 (6 bases). Germline CDR1 and CDR2: MNHEY and SVGAGI. The CDR3 totals 13 residues. The germline V and J ends were trimmed by 6 bases and 6 bases, with 14 bases remaining between them.

This chain uses TRBV10-3 with TRBJ2-7, with TRBD1 matching 9 bases. CDR1 and CDR2 from the germline V gene are ENHRY and SYGVKD. The ends lost 4 bases at V and 0 bases at J; junction bases unmatched: 4. The CDR3 totals 15 residues. The CDR3 loop reads CAISGRQGVSYEQYF. CDR3 in DNA: TGTGCCATCAGTGGGCGACAGGGGGTCTCCTACGAGCAGTACTTC.

The V and J genes are TRBV28 and TRBJ1-2; 8 positions match TRBD1. V shed 2 bases, J shed 5 bases, and the junction held 7 bases outside the gene matches. The CDR3 length is 15 residues. Germline CDR1 reads MDHEN; CDR2 reads SYDVKM. In nucleotides, the CDR3 is TGTGCCAGCAGTTTACAGGGGGCGCAGTATTATGGCTACACCTTC. Residues: CASSLQGAQYYGYTF.